This entry lists 30 T cell receptor beta chains sequenced from one sample in a study of shared clonotypes between healthy human individuals. Profiled with immunoSEQ multiplex PCR; TCRdb holds only in-frame clones, not every one. The table has about 2.2 million clones, 80% to 95% seen once. Naive CD8 cells lacked CD45RO, underwent positive selection for CCR7 and left out terminally differentiated effector memory CD45RA+ cells. Input material: naive CD8+ T cells from PBMCs. These TCRs come from a man aged 18 to 29 in good health. Some clones in this sample may be carry-over from other donors' samples.

The chain couples TRBV28 to TRBJ2-4, with D tentatively TRBD2 (5 bases). The CDR3 spans 14 residues. Germline CDR1 is MDHEN and CDR2 is SYDVKM. V lost 3 bases and J lost 5, with 11 bases in between. The CDR3 DNA is TGTGCCAGCAGTTTGGTGAGGACTCAAAACATTCAGTACTTC. It is translated as CASSLVRTQNIQYF.

Remarks on this clone: This specimen includes other DNA sequences encoding the same CDR3. The chain is built from TRBV6-6 and TRBJ1-2; a possible D gene is TRBD1 (5 bases). Germline CDR1 and CDR2: MNHNY and SVGAGI (reference sequence). Trimming shortened V by 0 bases and J by 0 bases, and 8 bases separated the two germline ends. CDR3 length: 15 amino acids. The CDR3 region has the DNA TGTGCCAGCAGTTACTCGCCAGGGACTAACTATGGCTACACCTTC. Residues: CASSYSPGTNYGYTF.

A note on this clone: The same CDR3 can be traced to other DNA sequences in this sample. V and J are TRBV13 and TRBJ2-7; no reliable D call. This CDR3 contains 13 residues. CDR1 and CDR2 (germline): PRHDT, FYEKMQ (reference sequence). The V end lost 3 bases, the J end lost 0 bases, and 6 bases lay between the germline ends. CDR3 amino acids: CASSLGDSYEQYF. DNA of the CDR3: TGTGCCAGCAGCTTGGGCGACTCCTACGAGCAGTACTTC.

J is TRBJ1-4 and V is TRBV28; no firm D call. Germline CDR1 reads MDHEN; CDR2 reads SYDVKM. The CDR3 length is 14 residues. V shed 2 bases and J shed 8 bases, with 12 bases lying between them. This CDR3 is CASSLNRKAEKLFF. CDR3 coding DNA: TGTGCCAGCAGTTTAAATAGAAAAGCGGAAAAACTGTTTTTT.

V gene TRBV6-5 combines with J gene TRBJ1-1; a weak D match, TRBD1 (5 bases). Deletions cut 8 bases from V and 2 bases from J, with 12 bases between. CDR1 MNHEY and CDR2 SVGAGI come from the germline V gene. The CDR3 totals 13 residues. The CDR3 sequence is CASQQGRNTEAFF. DNA of the CDR3: TGTGCCAGCCAGCAGGGAAGAAACACTGAAGCTTTCTTT.

This chain joins TRBV7-9 and TRBJ2-5, with no clear D. This CDR3 comprises 15 residues. The V gene's germline CDR1 is SEHNR and CDR2 FQNEAQ (reference sequence). The V end lost 5 bases, the J end lost 2 bases, and 15 bases lay between the germline ends. CDR3 nucleotide sequence: TGTGCCAGCAGCAGATTCGGGCGTCCTCAAGAGACCCAGTACTTC. This codes for CASSRFGRPQETQYF.

The chain has TRBV27 and TRBJ2-5; no firm D call. This CDR3 spans 13 amino acids. The V gene lost 6 bases and the J gene lost 5 bases, with 13 bases spanning the gap. Per the germline V gene, CDR1 is MNHEY and CDR2 is SMNVEV (reference sequence). In DNA form, the CDR3 reads TGTGCCAGCAGACCTTCAACTGAGGAGACCCAGTACTTC. The encoded protein is CASRPSTEETQYF.

Turning to this clone: Other DNA sequences within the sample encode an identical CDR3. J is TRBJ2-1 and V is TRBV27; D not certain. The V end lost 3 bases, the J end lost 0 bases, and 6 bases lay between the germline ends. The CDR3 is 14 residues long. Per germline, CDR1 MNHEY and CDR2 SMNVEV (reference sequence). CDR3 in DNA: TGTGCCAGCAGTTTCTCGGGCTCCTACAATGAGCAGTTCTTC. Encoded protein: CASSFSGSYNEQFF.

J is TRBJ2-2 and V is TRBV4-1; unclear D gene. In germline, CDR1 is MGHRA, CDR2 YSYEKL. The CDR3 has 14 amino acids. V lost 6 bases to trimming and J lost 6 bases, with 14 bases between them. DNA of the CDR3: TGCGCCAGCAGGGAAGTAGGCTCGGCCGGGGAGCTGTTTTTT. It translates to CASREVGSAGELFF.

As for this clone: Other DNA sequences in the sample encode the same CDR3. The chain joins TRBV13 to TRBJ1-1, with D possibly matching TRBD1 (5 bases). Germline CDR1 is PRHDT and CDR2 is FYEKMQ (reference sequence). CDR3 size: 13 residues. With 3 bases removed from V and 1 base from J, the gap between germline ends came to 6 bases. CDR3 sequence (DNA): TGTGCCAGCAGCTTTCAGGGGAACACTGAAGCTTTCTTT. Amino acids: CASSFQGNTEAFF.

The rearrangement uses TRBV28 and TRBJ1-5, with D possibly TRBD1 on 6 matching bases. Germline CDR1 and CDR2: MDHEN and SYDVKM. V was pared by 3 bases and J by 2 bases, with 35 bases between. CDR3 length: 23 amino acids. The CDR3 is CASSLIFGLEGWTVPNGNQPQHF. Written as DNA, the CDR3 is TGTGCCAGCAGTTTGATTTTCGGGCTGGAGGGTTGGACAGTCCCGAATGGCAATCAGCCCCAGCATTTT.

The V call is TRBV7-8, the J call TRBJ2-7; 8 nucleotides agree with TRBD1. From germline, CDR1 is SGHVS and CDR2 FQNEAQ. The CDR3 loop spans 16 amino acids. V was pared by 5 bases and J by 4 bases, with 13 bases of the junction left unmatched. The CDR3 sequence is CASSHNQGAKAYEQYF. DNA for the CDR3: TGTGCCAGCAGCCATAACCAGGGGGCGAAGGCATACGAGCAGTACTTC.

The chain couples TRBV10-2 to TRBJ2-4; D perhaps matches TRBD2 (5 bases). Trimming stripped 3 bases from V and 8 bases from J, with 20 bases between. The CDR3 sequence is 16 residues long. The germline V gene has CDR1 WSHSY and CDR2 SAAADI. The CDR3 DNA is TGCGCCAGCAGTGATAGGCCGCTTCTGGGAGAGGACATTCAGTACTTC. Its translation: CASSDRPLLGEDIQYF.

The chain joins TRBV5-6 to TRBJ2-3; D gene unclear. The CDR3 spans 12 residues. Trimming cost V 4 bases and J 3 bases, with 6 bases left between them. CDR1 is SGHDT, CDR2 YYEEEE, per germline. CDR3 residues: CASSTGTDTQYF. CDR3 DNA sequence: TGTGCCAGCAGCACCGGGACAGATACGCAGTATTTT.

In the case of this clone: At the DNA level, this CDR3 is encoded by other sequences in the same sample as well. CDR3 sequence (DNA): TGTGCCAGCAGCTTAGTAGGAGGCACCGGGGAGCTGTTTTTT. Translation: CASSLVGGTGELFF. This chain links TRBV7-3 with TRBJ2-2; tentatively, D is TRBD2 (5 bases). Trimming took off 2 bases at V and 4 bases at J, with 8 bases between the two ends. Germline V gives CDR1 SGHTA, CDR2 FQGTGA. The CDR3 has 14 amino acids.

V is TRBV6-6 and J is TRBJ1-4, with D possibly matching TRBD1 (6 bases). There are 14 residues in the CDR3. Germline values: CDR1 MNHNY, CDR2 SVGAGI (reference sequence). The V gene lost 0 bases and the J gene lost 7 bases, with 9 bases spanning the gap. CDR3 in amino acids: CASSYSGGFEKLFF. CDR3 sequence (DNA): TGTGCCAGCAGTTACTCGGGGGGCTTTGAAAAACTGTTTTTT.

DNA for the CDR3: TGTGCCAGCAGTTTTCGAATCAACTATGGCTACACCTTC. This translates into CASSFRINYGYTF. This chain joins TRBV6-5 and TRBJ1-2; D not certain. The V end was cut by 4 bases, the J end by 2 bases, with 8 bases between. This CDR3 contains 13 residues. The V gene's germline CDR1 is MNHEY and CDR2 SVGAGI.

This clone came up once. Other DNA sequences of this sample code for an identical CDR3. This chain joins TRBV14 and TRBJ1-2; D gene unclear. Germline V gene data show CDR1 as SGHDN and CDR2 as FVKESK. The CDR3 covers 13 residues. Trimming shortened V by 1 base and J by 4 bases, and 7 bases separated the two germline ends. The CDR3 nucleotides read TGTGCCAGCAGCCAAGTTACGGGCTATGGCTACACCTTC. Translating gives CASSQVTGYGYTF. The variable domain in full, completed from reference TRBV14 and TRBJ1-2, reads EAGVTQFPSHSVIEKGQTVTLRCDPISGHDNLYWYRRVMGKEIKFLLHFVKESKQDESGMPNNRFLAERTGGTYSTLKVQPAELEDSGVYFCASSQVTGYGYTFGSGTRLTVV.

The chain links TRBV29-1 to TRBJ2-1; D unresolved. V was shortened by 1 base and J by 4 bases, with 14 bases between the two germline ends. The CDR3 consists of 15 residues. Germline V lookup: CDR1 SQVTM, CDR2 ANQGSEA. The CDR3 is CSVEVRRTVYNEQFF. The DNA of the CDR3 is TGCAGCGTTGAAGTTAGGAGAACAGTATACAATGAGCAGTTCTTC.

The chain combines TRBV27 with TRBJ2-2; 7 nucleotides align to TRBD2. CDR3 length equals 15 residues. V was pared by 5 bases and J by 0 bases, with 3 bases of the junction left unmatched. In germline, CDR1 is MNHEY, CDR2 SMNVEV (reference sequence). In DNA form, the CDR3 reads TGTGCCAGCAGTACCGGGACTACGAACACCGGGGAGCTGTTTTTT. Its translation is CASSTGTTNTGELFF.

This clone was picked up one time. Here the CDR3 reads CASSLASPSEQYF. CDR3 in DNA: TGTGCCAGCAGCTTAGCTTCCCCTTCCGAGCAGTACTTC. The J gene is TRBJ2-7, the V gene TRBV7-9; D remains unclear. CDR3 length: 13 residues. Germline lookup yields CDR1 SEHNR and CDR2 FQNEAQ (reference sequence). Trimming removed 0 bases from V and 6 bases from J, with 9 bases in between.

The genes are TRBV10-3 and TRBJ2-1; TRBD2 matches 9 bases. Germline values: CDR1 ENHRY, CDR2 SYGVKD. Trimming took 3 bases from V and 5 from J; bases not matched to a gene: 8. The CDR3 is 16 residues long. Here the CDR3 reads CAISDPVVAGDNEQFF. In nucleotides, the CDR3 is TGTGCCATCAGTGATCCCGTGGTAGCGGGGGACAATGAGCAGTTCTTC.

This clone appeared a single time. The J gene is TRBJ2-1, the V gene TRBV4-1, with D possibly called TRBD1 or TRBD2 (5 bases each). This CDR3 has 17 amino acids. V shed 0 bases and J shed 2 bases, with 14 bases lying between them. The V gene's germline CDR1 is MGHRA and CDR2 YSYEKL. CDR3 amino acids: CASSQDQWDQAYNEQFF. DNA for the CDR3: TGCGCCAGCAGCCAAGATCAGTGGGACCAGGCCTACAATGAGCAGTTCTTC.

The CDR3 is CASSFSGSAYEQYF. Written as DNA, the CDR3 is TGTGCCAGCAGCTTTTCGGGGTCAGCCTACGAGCAGTACTTC. The chain uses TRBV13 and TRBJ2-7; a weak D match, TRBD2 (5 bases). The CDR3 is 14 residues long. V lost 3 bases and J lost 2, with 11 bases in between. Germline V gene sequence: CDR1 PRHDT, CDR2 FYEKMQ (reference sequence).

This chain joins TRBV5-1 and TRBJ2-1, with D unresolved. V was shortened by 0 bases and J by 5 bases, with 15 bases between the two germline ends. CDR1 and CDR2 (germline): SGHRS, YFSETQ. The CDR3 spans 16 residues. CDR3 nucleotide sequence: TGCGCCAGCAGCTTGGATCGCCAGTTCGCACACAATGAGCAGTTCTTC. Residues: CASSLDRQFAHNEQFF.

This clone is a singleton in its sample. The CDR3 DNA is TGTGCCAGCAGTGGGGGGTACGAGCAGTACTTC. Amino acids: CASSGGYEQYF. J is TRBJ2-7 and V is TRBV6-5, with D tentatively TRBD2 (6 bases). Germline V gene sequence: CDR1 MNHEY, CDR2 SVGAGI. Trimming removed 5 bases from V and 4 bases from J, with 6 bases in between. The CDR3 contains 11 residues.

The V and J genes are TRBV11-3 and TRBJ2-7, with D perhaps matching TRBD1 (5 bases). The V end lost 5 bases, the J end lost 2 bases, and 13 bases lay between the germline ends. Germline V gene lookup returns CDR1 SGHNT and CDR2 YENEEA. This CDR3 has 14 residues. The CDR3: CASSPQGKPYEQYF. CDR3 coding DNA: TGTGCCAGCAGCCCCCAGGGAAAGCCCTACGAGCAGTACTTC.

The rearrangement uses TRBV19 and TRBJ1-4; maybe TRBD1 (6 bases). Looked up from germline, CDR1 is LNHDA and CDR2 is SQIVND (reference sequence). Trimming left V 6 bases short and J 8 bases short, with 19 bases between. The CDR3 covers 15 residues. The DNA of the CDR3 is TGTGCCAGTAGAGATCTAACAGGGCCGGCAGAAAAACTGTTTTTT. Amino acids: CASRDLTGPAEKLFF. Supplemented by reference TRBV19 and TRBJ1-4, the full variable domain reads DGGITQSPKYLFRKEGQNVTLSCEQNLNHDAMYWYRQDPGQGLRLIYYSQIVNDFQKGDIAEGYSVSREKKESFPLTVTSAQKNPTAFYLCASRDLTGPAEKLFFGSGTQLSVL.

The chain couples TRBV27 to TRBJ2-7; TRBD2 matches at 8 bases. CDR3 length equals 13 residues. The germline gives CDR1 MNHEY, CDR2 SMNVEV (reference sequence). V was clipped by 3 bases and J by 6 bases; unmatched bases: 4. The CDR3 protein is CASSFTREGEQYF. The CDR3 DNA sequence: TGTGCCAGCAGTTTTACCCGGGAGGGCGAGCAGTACTTC.

In this sample, this clone turned up once. The same CDR3 is also encoded by other DNA sequences in this sample. The V gene is TRBV7-6, the J gene TRBJ2-6; D gene uncertain. This CDR3 has 15 amino acids. V was trimmed by 1 base and J by 1 base, leaving 5 bases between them. CDR1 SGHVS and CDR2 FNYEAQ come from the germline V gene. CDR3 residues: CASSLGRSGANVLTF. In DNA form, the CDR3 reads TGTGCCAGCAGCTTAGGACGGTCTGGGGCCAACGTCCTGACTTTC.